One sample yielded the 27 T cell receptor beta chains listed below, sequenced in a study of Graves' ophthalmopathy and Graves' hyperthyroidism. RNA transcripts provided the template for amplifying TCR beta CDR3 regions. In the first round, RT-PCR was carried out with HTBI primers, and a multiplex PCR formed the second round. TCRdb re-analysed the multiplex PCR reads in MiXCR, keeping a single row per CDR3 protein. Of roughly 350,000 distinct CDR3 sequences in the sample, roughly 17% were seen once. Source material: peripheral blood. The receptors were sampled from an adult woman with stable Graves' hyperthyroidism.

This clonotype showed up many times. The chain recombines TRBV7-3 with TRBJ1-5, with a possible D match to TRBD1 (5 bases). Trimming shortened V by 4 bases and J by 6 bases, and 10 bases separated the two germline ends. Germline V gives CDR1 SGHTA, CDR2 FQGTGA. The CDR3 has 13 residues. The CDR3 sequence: CASSWGGGQPQHF. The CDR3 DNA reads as TGTGCCAGCAGCTGGGGGGGTGGTCAGCCCCAGCATTTT.

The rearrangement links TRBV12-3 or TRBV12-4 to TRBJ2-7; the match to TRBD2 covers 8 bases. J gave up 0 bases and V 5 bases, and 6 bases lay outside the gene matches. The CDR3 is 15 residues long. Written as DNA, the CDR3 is TGTGCCAGCAGTCTTAGCGGGGCTTACTCCTACGAGCAGTACTTC. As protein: CASSLSGAYSYEQYF.

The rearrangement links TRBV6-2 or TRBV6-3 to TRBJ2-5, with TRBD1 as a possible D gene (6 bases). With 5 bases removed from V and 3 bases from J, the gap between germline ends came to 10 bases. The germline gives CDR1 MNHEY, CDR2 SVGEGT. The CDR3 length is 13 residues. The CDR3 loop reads CASSRDTEETQYF. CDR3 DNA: TGTGCCAGCAGTAGGGACACCGAAGAGACCCAGTACTTC.

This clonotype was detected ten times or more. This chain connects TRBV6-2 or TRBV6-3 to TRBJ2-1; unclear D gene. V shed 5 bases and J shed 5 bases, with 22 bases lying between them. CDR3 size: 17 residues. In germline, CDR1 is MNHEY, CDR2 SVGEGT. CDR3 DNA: TGTGCCAGCAGTAAACCCCTCGTGGCCTCAAAGGACAATGAGCAGTTCTTC. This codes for CASSKPLVASKDNEQFF.

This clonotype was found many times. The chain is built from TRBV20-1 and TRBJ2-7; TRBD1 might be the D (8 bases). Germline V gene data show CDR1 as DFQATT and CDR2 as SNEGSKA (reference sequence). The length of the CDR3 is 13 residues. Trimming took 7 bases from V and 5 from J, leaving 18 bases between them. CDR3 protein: CSVSRTGTNEQYF. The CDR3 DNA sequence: TGCAGTGTCTCTCGGACAGGGACTAACGAGCAGTACTTC.

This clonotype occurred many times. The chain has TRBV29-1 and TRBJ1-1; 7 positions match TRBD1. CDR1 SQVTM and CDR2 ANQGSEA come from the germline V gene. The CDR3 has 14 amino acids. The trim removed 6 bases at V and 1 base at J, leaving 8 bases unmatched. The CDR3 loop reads CSVLNRGANTEAFF. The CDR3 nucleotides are TGCAGCGTGCTTAACAGGGGTGCGAACACTGAAGCTTTCTTT.

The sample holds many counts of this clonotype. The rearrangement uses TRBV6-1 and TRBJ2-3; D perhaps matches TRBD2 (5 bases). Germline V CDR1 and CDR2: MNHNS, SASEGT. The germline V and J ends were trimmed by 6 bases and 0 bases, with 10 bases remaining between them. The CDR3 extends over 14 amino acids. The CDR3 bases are TGTGCCAGCAGGACTAACGACAGCACAGATACGCAGTATTTT. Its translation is CASRTNDSTDTQYF.

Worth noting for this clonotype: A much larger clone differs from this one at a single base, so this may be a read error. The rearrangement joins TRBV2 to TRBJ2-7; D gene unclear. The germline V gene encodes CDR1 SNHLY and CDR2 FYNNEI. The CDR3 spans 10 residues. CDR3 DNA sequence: TGTACCAGCAGTGAATCGGAGCAGTACTTC. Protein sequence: CTSSESEQYF. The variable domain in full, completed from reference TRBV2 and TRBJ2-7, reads EPEVTQTPSHQVTQMGQEVILRCVPISNHLYFYWYRQILGQKVEFLVSFYNNEISEKSEIFDDQFSVERPDGSNFTLKIRSTKLEDSAMYFCTSSESEQYFGPGTRLTVT.

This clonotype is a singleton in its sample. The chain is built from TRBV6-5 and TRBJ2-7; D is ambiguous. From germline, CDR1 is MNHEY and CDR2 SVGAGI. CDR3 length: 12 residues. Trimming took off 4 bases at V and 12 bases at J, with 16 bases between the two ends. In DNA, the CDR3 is TGTGCCAGCAGTTCCTCAGACACCCTCTTGTACTTC. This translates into CASSSSDTLLYF.

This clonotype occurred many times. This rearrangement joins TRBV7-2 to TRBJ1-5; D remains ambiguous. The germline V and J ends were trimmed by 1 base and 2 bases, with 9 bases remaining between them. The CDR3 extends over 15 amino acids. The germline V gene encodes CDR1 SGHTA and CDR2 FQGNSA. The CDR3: CASSLVIGGNQPQHF. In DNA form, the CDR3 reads TGTGCCAGCAGCTTAGTTATCGGGGGCAATCAGCCCCAGCATTTT.

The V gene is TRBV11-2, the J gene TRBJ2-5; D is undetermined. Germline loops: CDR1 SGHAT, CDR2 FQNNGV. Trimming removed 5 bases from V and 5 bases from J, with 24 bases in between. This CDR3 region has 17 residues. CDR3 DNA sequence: TGTGCCAGCAGCACAAGCCTGTCGGCCACCTATCGGGAGACCCAGTACTTC. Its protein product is CASSTSLSATYRETQYF.

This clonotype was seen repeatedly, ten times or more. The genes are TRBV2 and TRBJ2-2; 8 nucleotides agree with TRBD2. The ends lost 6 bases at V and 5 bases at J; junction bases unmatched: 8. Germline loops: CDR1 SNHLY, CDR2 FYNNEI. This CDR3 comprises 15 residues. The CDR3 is CASSPRRGGTGELFF. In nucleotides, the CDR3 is TGTGCCAGCAGCCCTCGACGGGGGGGTACCGGGGAGCTGTTTTTT.

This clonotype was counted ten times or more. The CDR3 region has the DNA TGTGCCAGCAAACCTGGACGGGGGAGGGAGCTGGGAGAGACCCAGTACTTC. This translates into CASKPGRGRELGETQYF. The gene calls are TRBV28 and TRBJ2-5; 7 positions match TRBD2. Germline CDR1 is MDHEN and CDR2 is SYDVKM. The V segment lost 7 bases and the J segment 4 bases; nucleotides outside the gene matches: 18. CDR3 length: 17 residues. Full variable domain (rest looked up from reference TRBV28 and TRBJ2-5): DVKVTQSSRYLVKRTGEKVFLECVQDMDHENMFWYRQDPGLGLRLIYFSYDVKMKEKGDIPEGYSVSREKKERFSLILESASTNQTSMYLCASKPGRGRELGETQYFGPGTRLLVL.

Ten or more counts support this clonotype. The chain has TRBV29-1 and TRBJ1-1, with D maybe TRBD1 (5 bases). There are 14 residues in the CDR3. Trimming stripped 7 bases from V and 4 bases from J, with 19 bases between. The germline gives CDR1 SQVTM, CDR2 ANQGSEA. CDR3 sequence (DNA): TGCAGCGGGCGCGGGGTTCCTGGGGGCACTGAAGCTTTCTTT. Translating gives CSGRGVPGGTEAFF.

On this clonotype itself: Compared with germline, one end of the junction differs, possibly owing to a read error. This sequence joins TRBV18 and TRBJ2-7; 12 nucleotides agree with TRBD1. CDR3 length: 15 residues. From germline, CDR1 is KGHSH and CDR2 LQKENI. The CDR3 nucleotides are TGTGCCAGCTCACCAGGGACAGGGGGCGCGTACGGGCAGTACTTC. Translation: CASSPGTGGAYGQYF.

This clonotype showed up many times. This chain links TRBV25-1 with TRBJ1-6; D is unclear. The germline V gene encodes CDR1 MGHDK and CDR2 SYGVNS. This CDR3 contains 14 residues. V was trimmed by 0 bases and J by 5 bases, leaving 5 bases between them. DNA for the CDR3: TGTGCCAGCAGTGAATATCTTGATAATTCACCCCTCCACTTT. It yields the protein CASSEYLDNSPLHF. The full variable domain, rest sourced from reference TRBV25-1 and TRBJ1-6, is EADIYQTPRYLVIGTGKKITLECSQTMGHDKMYWYQQDPGMELHLIHYSYGVNSTEKGDLSSESTVSRIRTEHFPLTLESARPSHTSQYLCASSEYLDNSPLHFGNGTRLTVT.

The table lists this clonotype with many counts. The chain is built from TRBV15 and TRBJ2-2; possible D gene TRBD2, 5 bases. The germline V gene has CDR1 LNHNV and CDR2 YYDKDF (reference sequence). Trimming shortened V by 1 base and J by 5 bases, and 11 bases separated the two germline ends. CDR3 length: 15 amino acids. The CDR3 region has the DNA TGTGCCACCAGCAGAGGGACTTTAGGGACCGGGGAGCTGTTTTTT. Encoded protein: CATSRGTLGTGELFF.

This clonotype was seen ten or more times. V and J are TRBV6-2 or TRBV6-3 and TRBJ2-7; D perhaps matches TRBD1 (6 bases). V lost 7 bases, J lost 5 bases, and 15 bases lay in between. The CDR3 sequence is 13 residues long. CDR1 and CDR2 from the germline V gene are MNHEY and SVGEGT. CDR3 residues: CASKGVPVDEQYF. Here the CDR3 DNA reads TGTGCCAGCAAGGGGGTTCCTGTTGACGAGCAGTACTTC.

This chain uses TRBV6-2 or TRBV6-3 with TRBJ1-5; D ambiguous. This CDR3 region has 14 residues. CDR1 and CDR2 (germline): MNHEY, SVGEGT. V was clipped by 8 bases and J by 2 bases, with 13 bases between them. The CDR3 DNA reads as TGTGCCAGCGGCAGACTCGACGGCAATCAGCCCCAGCATTTT. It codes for CASGRLDGNQPQHF.

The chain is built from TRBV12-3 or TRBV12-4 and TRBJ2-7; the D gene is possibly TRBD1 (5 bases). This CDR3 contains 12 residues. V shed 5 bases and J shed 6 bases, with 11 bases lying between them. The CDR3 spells CASSVGASEQYF. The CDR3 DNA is TGTGCCAGCAGTGTTGGGGCATCCGAGCAGTACTTC.

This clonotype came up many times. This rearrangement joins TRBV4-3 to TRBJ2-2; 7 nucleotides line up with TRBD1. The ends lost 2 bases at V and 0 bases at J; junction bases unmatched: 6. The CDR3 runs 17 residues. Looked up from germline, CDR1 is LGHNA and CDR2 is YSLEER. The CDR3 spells CASSQKLGTANTGELFF. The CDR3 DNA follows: TGCGCCAGCAGCCAAAAATTAGGGACAGCGAACACCGGGGAGCTGTTTTTT.

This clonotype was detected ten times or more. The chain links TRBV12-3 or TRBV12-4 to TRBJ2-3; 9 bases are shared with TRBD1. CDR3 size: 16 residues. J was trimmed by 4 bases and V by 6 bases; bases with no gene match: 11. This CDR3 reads CASRRPRTGDPDTQYF. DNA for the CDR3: TGTGCCAGCAGACGACCCAGGACAGGGGATCCAGATACGCAGTATTTT.

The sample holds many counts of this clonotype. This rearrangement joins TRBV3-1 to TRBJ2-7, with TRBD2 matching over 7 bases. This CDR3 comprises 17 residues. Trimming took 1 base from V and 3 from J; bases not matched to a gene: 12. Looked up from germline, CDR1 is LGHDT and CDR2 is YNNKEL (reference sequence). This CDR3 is CASSQGLRPSGDYEQYF. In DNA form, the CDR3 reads TGTGCCAGCAGCCAAGGCCTACGCCCTAGCGGCGACTACGAGCAGTACTTC.

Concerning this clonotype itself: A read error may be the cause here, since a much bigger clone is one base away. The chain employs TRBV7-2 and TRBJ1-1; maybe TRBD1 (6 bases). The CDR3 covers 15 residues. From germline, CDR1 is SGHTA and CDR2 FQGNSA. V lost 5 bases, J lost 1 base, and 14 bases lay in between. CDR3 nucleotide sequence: TGTGCCAGCAGCCCGGGACATTCAGCGAACACTGAAGCTTTCTTT. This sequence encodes CASSPGHSANTEAFF.

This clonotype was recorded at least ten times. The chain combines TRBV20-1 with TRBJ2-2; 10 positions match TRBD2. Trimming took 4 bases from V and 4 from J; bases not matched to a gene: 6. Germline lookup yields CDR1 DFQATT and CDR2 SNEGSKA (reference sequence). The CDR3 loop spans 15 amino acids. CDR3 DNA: TGCAGTGCTAACTCCCTAGCGGGGGTCACCGGGGAGCTGTTTTTT. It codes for CSANSLAGVTGELFF.

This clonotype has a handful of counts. CDR3 loop: CASSFSIAGDLETQYF. In nucleotides, the CDR3 is TGTGCCAGCAGTTTCTCTATCGCGGGAGATTTGGAGACCCAGTACTTC. The chain carries TRBV12-3 or TRBV12-4 and TRBJ2-5; TRBD2 matches at 7 bases. V lost 3 bases, J lost 5 bases, and 12 bases stayed unmatched. The length of the CDR3 is 16 residues.

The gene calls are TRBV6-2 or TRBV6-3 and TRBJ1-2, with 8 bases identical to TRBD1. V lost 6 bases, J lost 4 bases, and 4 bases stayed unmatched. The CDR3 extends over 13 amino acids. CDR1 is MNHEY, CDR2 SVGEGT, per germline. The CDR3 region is CASRRTGIYGYTF. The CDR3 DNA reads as TGTGCCAGCAGGCGGACAGGGATCTATGGCTACACCTTC.